This T cell receptor beta chain was recovered during a study of beta chain features in type 1 diabetes. Study-wide background: Age and gender were similar between patients and healthy donors, as were cell yields. In all, around 100 million sorted cells from all samples were analyzed.

Isolated RNA was reverse transcribed in full, so expressed TCRB transcripts were sequenced. This table comes from immunoSEQ multiplex PCR, and its TCRdb copy is limited to in-frame clones, with some not included. There are under 200,000 clones in the sample; 10% occur only once, and roughly 0.45% lies in the top ten. General study results and limits: Significant though moderate, a shortening of TCRB CDR3s appeared in all four CD4+ subsets of Type 1 diabetes patients.

This clone showed up just a few times. Its matching antigen is unknown. The junction does not match germline at one end; this may be a read error. Purity (above 98%) was reached by all sorted populations. The TCR comes from a man aged 25-45 years with type 1 diabetes. Sequences were obtained from central memory CD4+ T cells from blood.

Here the CDR3 reads CASSLQRF. The CDR3 nucleotides read TGTGCCAGCAGTTTACAGAGGTTT. The V call is TRBV28, the J call TRBJ1-1; D is undetermined. CDR3 length: 8 residues. The germline gives CDR1 MDHEN, CDR2 SYDVKM.